This T cell receptor (beta chain) was recovered during a study of PD-1 blockade in mismatch repair-deficient tumors. This clone was seen a handful of times. The TCR-sequenced patients were three responders to pembrolizumab. This CDR3 comprises 16 residues. The assay was immunoSEQ multiplex PCR, and TCRdb's table has in-frame clones only and misses some. The data contain 40,000 to 65,000 clones, roughly 80% of them seen just once; the ten biggest clones take up over 7.5%. This chain joins TRBV21-1 and TRBJ2-4; whether TRBD1, the table's D call, matches the DNA was not checked. TRBV21-1 is an annotated pseudogene. The source material was peripheral blood, sampled 20 weeks after starting pembrolizumab. The clonotype comes from an adult with mismatch repair-deficient cancer. The CDR3 nucleotides read TGTGCCAGCAGCAAACCCGGGACAGGACACAAAAACATTCAGTACTTC. Translating gives CASSKPGTGHKNIQYF.